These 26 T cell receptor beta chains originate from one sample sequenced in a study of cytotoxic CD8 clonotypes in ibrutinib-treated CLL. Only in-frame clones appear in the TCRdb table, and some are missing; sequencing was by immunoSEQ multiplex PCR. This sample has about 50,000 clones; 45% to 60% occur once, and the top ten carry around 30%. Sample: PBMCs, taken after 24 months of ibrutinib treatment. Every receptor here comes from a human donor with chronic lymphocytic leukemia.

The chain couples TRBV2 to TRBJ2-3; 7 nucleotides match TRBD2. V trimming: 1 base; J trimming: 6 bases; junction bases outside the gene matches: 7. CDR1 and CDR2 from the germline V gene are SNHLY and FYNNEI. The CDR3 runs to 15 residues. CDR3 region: CASSEGRLAGDTQYF. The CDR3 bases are TGTGCCAGCAGTGAAGGTAGACTAGCAGGGGATACGCAGTATTTT.

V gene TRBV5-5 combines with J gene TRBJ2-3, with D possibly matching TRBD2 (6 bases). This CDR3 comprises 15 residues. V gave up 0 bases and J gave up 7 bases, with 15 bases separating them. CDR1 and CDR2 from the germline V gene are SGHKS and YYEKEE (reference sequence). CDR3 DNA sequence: TGTGCCAGCAGCTTGGTAGGTAGCGGCCGACATACGCAGTATTTT. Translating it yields CASSLVGSGRHTQYF. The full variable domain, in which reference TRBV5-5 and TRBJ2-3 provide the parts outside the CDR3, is DAGVTQSPTHLIKTRGQQVTLRCSPISGHKSVSWYQQVLGQGPQFIFQYYEKEERGRGNFPDRFSARQFPNYSSELNVNALLLGDSALYLCASSLVGSGRHTQYFGPGTRLTVL.

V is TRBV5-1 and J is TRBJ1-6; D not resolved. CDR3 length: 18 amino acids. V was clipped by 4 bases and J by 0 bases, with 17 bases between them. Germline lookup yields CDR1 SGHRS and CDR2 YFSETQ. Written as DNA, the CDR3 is TGCGCCAGCAGCAAGGACGGGAGAACACCCTCCTATAATTCACCCCTCCACTTT. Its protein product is CASSKDGRTPSYNSPLHF.

The CDR3 nucleotides read TGTGCCAGTAGTATGTCAGGGCGGACCGGGGAGCTGTTTTTT. Its translation: CASSMSGRTGELFF. V is TRBV19 and J is TRBJ2-2; a possible D gene is TRBD1 (5 bases). Germline V gene lookup returns CDR1 LNHDA and CDR2 SQIVND (reference sequence). The V end was cut by 3 bases, the J end by 5 bases, with 10 bases between. The CDR3 loop spans 14 amino acids.

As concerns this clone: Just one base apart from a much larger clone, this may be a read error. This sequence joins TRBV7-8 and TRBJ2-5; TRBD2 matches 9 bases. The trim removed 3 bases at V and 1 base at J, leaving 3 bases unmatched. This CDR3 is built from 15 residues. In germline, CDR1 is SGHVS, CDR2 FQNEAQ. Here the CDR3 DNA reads TGTGCCAGCAGCTTGGTACTAGCGGGCCAAGAGACCCAGTACTTC. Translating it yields CASSLVLAGQETQYF.

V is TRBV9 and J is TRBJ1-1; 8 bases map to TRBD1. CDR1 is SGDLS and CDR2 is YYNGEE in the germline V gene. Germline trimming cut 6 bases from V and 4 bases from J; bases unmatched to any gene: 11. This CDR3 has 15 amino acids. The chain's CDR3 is CASTPGGNLGTEAFF. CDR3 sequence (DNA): TGTGCCAGCACCCCAGGGGGCAACCTGGGCACTGAAGCTTTCTTT.

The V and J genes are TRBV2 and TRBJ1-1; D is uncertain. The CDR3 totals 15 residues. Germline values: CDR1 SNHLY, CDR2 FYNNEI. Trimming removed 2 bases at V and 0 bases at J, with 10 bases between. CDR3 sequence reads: CASSEWGPLNTEAFF. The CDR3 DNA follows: TGTGCCAGCAGTGAATGGGGTCCGTTGAACACTGAAGCTTTCTTT.

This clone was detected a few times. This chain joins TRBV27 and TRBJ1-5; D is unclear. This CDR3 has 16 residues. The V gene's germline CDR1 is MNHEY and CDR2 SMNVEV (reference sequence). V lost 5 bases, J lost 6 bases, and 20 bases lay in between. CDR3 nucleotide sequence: TGTGCCAGCAGTCCATGGACGGGCGAAGGTGGTCAGCCCCAGCATTTT. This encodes CASSPWTGEGGQPQHF.

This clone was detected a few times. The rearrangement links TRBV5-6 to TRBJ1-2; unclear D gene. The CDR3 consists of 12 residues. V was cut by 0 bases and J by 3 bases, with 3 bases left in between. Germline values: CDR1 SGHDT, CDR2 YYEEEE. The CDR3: CASSLEDYGYTF. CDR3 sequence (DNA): TGTGCCAGCAGCTTGGAAGACTATGGCTACACCTTC.

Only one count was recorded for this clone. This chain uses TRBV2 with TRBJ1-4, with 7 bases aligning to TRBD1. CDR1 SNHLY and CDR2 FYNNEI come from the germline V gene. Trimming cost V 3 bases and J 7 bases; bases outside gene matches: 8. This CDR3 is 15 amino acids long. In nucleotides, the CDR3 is TGTGCCAGCAGTGATGTAGGGCGACAGGGTGAAAAACTGTTTTTT. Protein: CASSDVGRQGEKLFF.

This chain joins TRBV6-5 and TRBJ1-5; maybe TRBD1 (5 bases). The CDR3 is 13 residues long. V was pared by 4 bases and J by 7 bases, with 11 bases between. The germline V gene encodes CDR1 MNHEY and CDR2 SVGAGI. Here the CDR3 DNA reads TGTGCCAGCAGTTCCAGGGTCCAACAGCCCCAGCATTTT. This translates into CASSSRVQQPQHF.

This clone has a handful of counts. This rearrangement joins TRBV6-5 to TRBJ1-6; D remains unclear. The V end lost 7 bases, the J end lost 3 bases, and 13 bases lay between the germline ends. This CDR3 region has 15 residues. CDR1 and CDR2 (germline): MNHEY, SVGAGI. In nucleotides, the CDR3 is TGTGCCAGCACCATGGATTATGTCTATAATTCACCCCTCCACTTT. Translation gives CASTMDYVYNSPLHF.

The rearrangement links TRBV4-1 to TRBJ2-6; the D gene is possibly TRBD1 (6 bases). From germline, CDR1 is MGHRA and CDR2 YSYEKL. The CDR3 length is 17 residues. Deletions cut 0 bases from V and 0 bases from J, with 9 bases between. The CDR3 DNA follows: TGCGCCAGCAGCCAAGATCAGGGGAGCTCTGGGGCCAACGTCCTGACTTTC. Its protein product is CASSQDQGSSGANVLTF.

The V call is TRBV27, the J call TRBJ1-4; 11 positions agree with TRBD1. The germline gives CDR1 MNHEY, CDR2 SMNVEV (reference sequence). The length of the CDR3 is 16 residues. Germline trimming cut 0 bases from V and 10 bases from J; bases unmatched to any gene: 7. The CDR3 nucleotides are TGTGCCAGCAGTTTATCTGGGTCCGGGACAGGGGGAAAACTGTTTTTT. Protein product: CASSLSGSGTGGKLFF. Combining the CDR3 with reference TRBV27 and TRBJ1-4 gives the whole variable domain EAQVTQNPRYLITVTGKKLTVTCSQNMNHEYMSWYRQDPGLGLRQIYYSMNVEVTDKGDVPEGYKVSRKEKRNFPLILESPSPNQTSLYFCASSLSGSGTGGKLFFGSGTQLSVL.

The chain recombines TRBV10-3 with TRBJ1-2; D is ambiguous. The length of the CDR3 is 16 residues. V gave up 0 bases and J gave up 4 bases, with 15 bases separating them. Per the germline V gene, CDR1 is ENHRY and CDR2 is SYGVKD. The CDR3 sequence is CAISESGRNPFYGYTF. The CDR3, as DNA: TGTGCCATCAGTGAGTCAGGGCGGAACCCGTTCTATGGCTACACCTTC.

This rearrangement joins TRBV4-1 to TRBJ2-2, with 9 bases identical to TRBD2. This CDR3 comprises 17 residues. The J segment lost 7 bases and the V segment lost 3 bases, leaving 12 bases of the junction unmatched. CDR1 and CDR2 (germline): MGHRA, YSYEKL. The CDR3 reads CASSQEPGLALGGELFF. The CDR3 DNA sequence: TGCGCCAGCAGCCAGGAACCGGGACTAGCTCTTGGCGGGGAGCTGTTTTTT.

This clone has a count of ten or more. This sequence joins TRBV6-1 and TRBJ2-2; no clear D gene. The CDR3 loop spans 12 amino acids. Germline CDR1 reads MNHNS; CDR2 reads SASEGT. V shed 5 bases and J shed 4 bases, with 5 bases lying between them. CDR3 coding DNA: TGTGCCAGCAGTAGGACCACCGGGGAGCTGTTTTTT. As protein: CASSRTTGELFF.

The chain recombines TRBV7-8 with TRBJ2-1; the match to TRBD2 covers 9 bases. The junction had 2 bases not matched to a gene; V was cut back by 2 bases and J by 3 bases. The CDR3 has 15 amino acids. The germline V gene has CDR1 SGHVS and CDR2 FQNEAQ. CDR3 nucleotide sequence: TGTGCCAGCAGCTTACCTAGCGGGGTCTACAATGAGCAGTTCTTC. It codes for CASSLPSGVYNEQFF.

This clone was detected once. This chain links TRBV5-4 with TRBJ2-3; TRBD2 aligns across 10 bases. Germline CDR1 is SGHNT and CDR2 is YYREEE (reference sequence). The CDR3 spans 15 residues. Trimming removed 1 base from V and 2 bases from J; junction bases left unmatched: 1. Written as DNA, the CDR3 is TGTGCCAGCAGCTTGCTAGCGGGGGACACAGATACGCAGTATTTT. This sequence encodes CASSLLAGDTDTQYF.

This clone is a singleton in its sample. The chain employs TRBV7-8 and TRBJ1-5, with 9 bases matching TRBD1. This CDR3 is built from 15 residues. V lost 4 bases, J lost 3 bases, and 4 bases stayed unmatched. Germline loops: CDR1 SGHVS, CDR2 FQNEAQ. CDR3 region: CASSSGTGTNQPQHF. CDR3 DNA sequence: TGTGCCAGCAGCTCCGGGACAGGGACCAATCAGCCCCAGCATTTT.

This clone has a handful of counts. CDR3 sequence reads: CASSQGQGANYEQYF. The CDR3, as DNA: TGCGCCAGCAGCCAAGGACAGGGGGCAAACTACGAGCAGTACTTC. The chain carries TRBV4-1 and TRBJ2-7, with TRBD1 matching over 10 bases. Losses at the gene ends were 1 base for V and 3 bases for J; bases not matched to a gene: 3. Germline V gene data show CDR1 as MGHRA and CDR2 as YSYEKL. This CDR3 has 15 amino acids.

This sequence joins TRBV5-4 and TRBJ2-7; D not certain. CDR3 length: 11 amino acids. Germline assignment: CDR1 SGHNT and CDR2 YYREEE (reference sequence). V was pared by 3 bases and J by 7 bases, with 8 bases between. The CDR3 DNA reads TGTGCCAGCAGCTCCCGTGGGGAGCAGTACTTC. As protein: CASSSRGEQYF.

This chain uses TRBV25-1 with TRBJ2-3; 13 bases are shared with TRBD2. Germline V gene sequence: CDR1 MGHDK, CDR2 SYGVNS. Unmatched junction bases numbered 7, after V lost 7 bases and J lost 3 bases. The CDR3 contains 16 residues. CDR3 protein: CASTEGLAGLTDTQYF. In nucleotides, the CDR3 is TGTGCCAGCACCGAGGGACTAGCGGGGTTAACAGATACGCAGTATTTT.

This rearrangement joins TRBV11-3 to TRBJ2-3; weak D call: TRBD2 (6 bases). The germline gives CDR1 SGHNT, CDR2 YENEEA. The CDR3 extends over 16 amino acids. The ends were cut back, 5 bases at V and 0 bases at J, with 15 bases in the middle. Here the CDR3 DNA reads TGTGCCAGCAGCCCCGGCGGGGCGGCTAGCACAGATACGCAGTATTTT. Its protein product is CASSPGGAASTDTQYF.

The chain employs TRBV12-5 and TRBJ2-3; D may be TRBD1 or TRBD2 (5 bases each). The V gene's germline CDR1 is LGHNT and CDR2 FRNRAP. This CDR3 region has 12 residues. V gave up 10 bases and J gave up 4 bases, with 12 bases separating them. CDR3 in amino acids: CATRGASDTQYF. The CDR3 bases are TGTGCTACCCGAGGGGCATCAGATACGCAGTATTTT.

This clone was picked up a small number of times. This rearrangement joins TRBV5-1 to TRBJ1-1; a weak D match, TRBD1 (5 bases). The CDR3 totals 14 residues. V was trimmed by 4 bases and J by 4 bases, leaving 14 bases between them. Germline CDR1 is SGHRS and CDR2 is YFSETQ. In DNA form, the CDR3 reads TGCGCCAGCAGCCTGATGGGGGGAGCCACTGAAGCTTTCTTT. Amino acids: CASSLMGGATEAFF. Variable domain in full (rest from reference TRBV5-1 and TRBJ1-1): KAGVTQTPRYLIKTRGQQVTLSCSPISGHRSVSWYQQTPGQGLQFLFEYFSETQRNKGNFPGRFSGRQFSNSRSEMNVSTLELGDSALYLCASSLMGGATEAFFGQGTRLTVV.